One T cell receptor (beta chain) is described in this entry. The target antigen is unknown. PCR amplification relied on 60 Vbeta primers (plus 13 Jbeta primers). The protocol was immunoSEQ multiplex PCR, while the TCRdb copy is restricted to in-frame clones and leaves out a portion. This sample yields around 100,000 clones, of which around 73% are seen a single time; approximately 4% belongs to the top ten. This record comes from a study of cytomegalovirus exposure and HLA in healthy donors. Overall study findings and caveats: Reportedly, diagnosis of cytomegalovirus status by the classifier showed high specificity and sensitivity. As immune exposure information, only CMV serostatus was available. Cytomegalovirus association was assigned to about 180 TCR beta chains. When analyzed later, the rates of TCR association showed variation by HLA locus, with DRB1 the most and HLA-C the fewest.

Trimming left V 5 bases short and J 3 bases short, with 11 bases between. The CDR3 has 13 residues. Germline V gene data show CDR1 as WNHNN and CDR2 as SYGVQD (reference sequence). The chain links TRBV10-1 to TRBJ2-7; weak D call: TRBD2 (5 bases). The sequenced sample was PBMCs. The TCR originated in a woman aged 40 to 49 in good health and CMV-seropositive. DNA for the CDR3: TGCGCCAGCAGTTCCACGGGGAGCTACGAGCAGTACTTC. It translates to CASSSTGSYEQYF.